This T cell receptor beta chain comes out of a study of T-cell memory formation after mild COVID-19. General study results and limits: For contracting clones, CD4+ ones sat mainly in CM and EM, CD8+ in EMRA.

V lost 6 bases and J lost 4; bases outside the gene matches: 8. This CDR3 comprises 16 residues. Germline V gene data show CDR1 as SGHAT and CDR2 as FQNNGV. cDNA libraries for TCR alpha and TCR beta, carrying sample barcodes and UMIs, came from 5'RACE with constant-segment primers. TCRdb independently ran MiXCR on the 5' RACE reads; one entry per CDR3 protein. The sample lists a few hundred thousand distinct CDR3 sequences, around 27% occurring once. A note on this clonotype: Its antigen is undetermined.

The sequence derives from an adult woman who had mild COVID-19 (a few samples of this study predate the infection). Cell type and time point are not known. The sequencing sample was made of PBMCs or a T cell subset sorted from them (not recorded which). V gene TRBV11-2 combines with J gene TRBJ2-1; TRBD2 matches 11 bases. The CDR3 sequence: CASRPGASGRYNEQFF. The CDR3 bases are TGTGCCAGCAGGCCCGGGGCTAGCGGGAGGTACAATGAGCAGTTCTTC.